This record looks at one T cell receptor (beta chain) sequence and its context. The antigen remains undetermined. The data are from a study of human CD8 memory T cell subsets. The CDR3 is 15 residues long. Broader study findings: Precursor exhausted T cells shared very few clonotypes with stem-like memory T cells. For this study, sequencing was restricted to the T cell receptor beta chains only.

UMI-labeled 5' RACE generated the TCR beta libraries. Original data processing: Across the sequenced material, each individual TCR beta library was found to contain somewhere between roughly 3,000 and 20,000 functional CDR3 beta clonotypes. TCRdb reanalyzed the 5' RACE reads and collapses them to one entry per CDR3 protein, without DNA. TCRdb's processing, not the authors' own work, is the source of the V and J calls. This repertoire comprises about 18,000 distinct CDR3 sequences; its ten largest clones make up roughly 5.9%. The chain joins TRBV12-3 or TRBV12-4 to TRBJ2-1; lacking DNA, the TRBD1 call made by TCRdb goes unchecked. The source is a human donor in good health. The sequencing input was CD8+ T cells from PBMCs. CDR3 protein: CASSPGQGVYNEQFF.